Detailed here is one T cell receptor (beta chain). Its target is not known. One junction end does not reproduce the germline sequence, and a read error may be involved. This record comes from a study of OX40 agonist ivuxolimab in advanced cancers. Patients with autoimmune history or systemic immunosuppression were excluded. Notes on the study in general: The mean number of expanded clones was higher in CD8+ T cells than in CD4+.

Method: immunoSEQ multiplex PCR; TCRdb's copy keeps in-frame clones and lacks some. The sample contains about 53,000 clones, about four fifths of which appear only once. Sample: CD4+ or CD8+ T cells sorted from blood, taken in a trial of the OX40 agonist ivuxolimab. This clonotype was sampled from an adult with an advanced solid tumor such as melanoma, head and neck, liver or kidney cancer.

The CDR3 nucleotides read TGTGCCAGCAACCAGCGGGGAGGAAAGCAGTGCTTC. Its protein is CASNQRGGKQCF. The chain uses TRBV9 and TRBJ2-7, with 7 nucleotides matching TRBD2. The CDR3 sequence is 12 residues long. Germline V gene sequence: CDR1 SGDLS, CDR2 YYNGEE.